The 32 T cell receptor beta chains reported below all come from one sample, sequenced in a study of shared clonotypes between healthy human individuals (TCRdb year 2020). Library construction relied on the immunoSEQ multiplex PCR assay. TCRdb provides this immuneACCESS table in a form limited to in-frame rearrangements. Some clones are lacking; in checked studies, under half of them reflect an unresolved V gene, and why the rest are absent is not known. Here the sample has around 1.5 million clones; approximately 98% occur a single time. The top ten hold about 0.4% of the sample. The source material was naive CD4+ T cells sorted from blood. Read against the paper, the sample's cell subset or site label means: CD45RA+ positively selected. The receptors originated from a man aged 25 to 40 in good health.

This chain links TRBV5-5 with TRBJ2-2; D call uncertain. The CDR3 is 16 residues long. Germline V gene sequence: CDR1 SGHKS, CDR2 YYEKEE (reference sequence). The V gene lost 4 bases and the J gene lost 1 base, with 14 bases spanning the gap. The CDR3 sequence is CASSIQNRQNTGELFF. The DNA for the CDR3 is TGTGCCAGCAGCATCCAGAATCGACAGAACACCGGGGAGCTGTTTTTT.

J is TRBJ2-3 and V is TRBV5-4, with D hard to call. V was trimmed by 0 bases and J by 2 bases, leaving 7 bases between them. The CDR3 totals 14 residues. The V gene's germline CDR1 is SGHNT and CDR2 YYREEE (reference sequence). The CDR3 spells CASSLEANTDTQYF. The CDR3 DNA reads TGTGCCAGCAGCTTGGAGGCGAACACAGATACGCAGTATTTT.

The chain is built from TRBV7-9 and TRBJ1-2, with 8 bases aligning to TRBD1. The CDR3 is 15 residues long. Germline lookup yields CDR1 SEHNR and CDR2 FQNEAQ (reference sequence). With 1 base clipped from V and 8 bases from J, the junction kept 9 bases outside the gene matches. The CDR3 bases are TGTGCCAGCAGCTTAGTTCAGGGGGCAGTCTGGGGCTACACCTTC. Translating gives CASSLVQGAVWGYTF.

This clone was seen only once. This sequence joins TRBV5-1 and TRBJ2-2; D gene uncertain. The V and J ends lost 4 bases and 4 bases respectively, with 14 bases between them. CDR1 SGHRS and CDR2 YFSETQ come from the germline V gene. This CDR3 is 15 amino acids long. In DNA, the CDR3 is TGCGCCAGCAGCCGGGTTCCTCAACTCACCGGGGAGCTGTTTTTT. Its protein is CASSRVPQLTGELFF.

The chain links TRBV5-1 to TRBJ2-3, with TRBD1 as a possible D gene (6 bases). V was pared by 1 base and J by 0 bases, with 15 bases between. The germline V gene encodes CDR1 SGHRS and CDR2 YFSETQ. The CDR3 is 17 amino acids. Written as DNA, the CDR3 is TGCGCCAGCAGCTTGTTCTCCGGACAGTCTAGCACAGATACGCAGTATTTT. This encodes CASSLFSGQSSTDTQYF.

This chain uses TRBV15 with TRBJ1-5, with a possible D match to TRBD1 (5 bases). Trimming removed 3 bases from V and 5 bases from J, with 20 bases in between. Germline CDR1 LNHNV, CDR2 YYDKDF (reference sequence). CDR3 length equals 17 residues. CDR3 in amino acids: CATSRGGGARRDQPQHF. The CDR3 DNA reads as TGTGCCACCAGCAGGGGGGGAGGCGCAAGGAGGGATCAGCCCCAGCATTTT.

This clone was counted a single time. The chain joins TRBV7-3 to TRBJ2-1, with D possibly TRBD2 on 6 matching bases. This CDR3 comprises 15 residues. Trimming shortened V by 2 bases and J by 7 bases, and 15 bases separated the two germline ends. Germline CDR1 is SGHTA and CDR2 is FQGTGA. This chain's CDR3 is CASSLLAADTNEQFF. In DNA form, the CDR3 reads TGTGCCAGCAGCTTATTAGCGGCCGATACAAATGAGCAGTTCTTC. Looking up the rest from reference TRBV7-3 and TRBJ2-1 gives the full variable domain: GAGVSQTPSNKVTEKGKYVELRCDPISGHTALYWYRQSLGQGPEFLIYFQGTGAADDSGLPNDRFFAVRPEGSVSTLKIQRTERGDSAVYLCASSLLAADTNEQFFGPGTRLTVL.

This chain uses TRBV7-3 with TRBJ2-7; tentative D call: TRBD2 (6 bases). Trimming cost V 3 bases and J 3 bases, with 12 bases left between them. Germline values: CDR1 SGHTA, CDR2 FQGTGA. CDR3 size: 14 residues. In DNA, the CDR3 is TGTGCCAGCAGCTTGTCGGGAGTGGACTACGAGCAGTACTTC. Amino acid sequence: CASSLSGVDYEQYF.

The chain employs TRBV2 and TRBJ2-1, with D unresolved. This CDR3 has 12 amino acids. Germline lookup yields CDR1 SNHLY and CDR2 FYNNEI. V shed 6 bases and J shed 4 bases, with 7 bases lying between them. CDR3 in amino acids: CASRPRYNEQFF. The CDR3 DNA follows: TGTGCCAGCAGGCCGCGATACAATGAGCAGTTCTTC.

The V and J genes are TRBV6-6 and TRBJ2-3; D call uncertain. From germline, CDR1 is MNHNY and CDR2 SVGAGI (reference sequence). The germline V and J ends were trimmed by 1 base and 6 bases, with 8 bases remaining between them. CDR3 size: 13 residues. The CDR3 DNA is TGTGCCAGCAGTTACTGGCCTAGGGATACGCAGTATTTT. Amino acids: CASSYWPRDTQYF.

This clone was seen a single time. V is TRBV28 and J is TRBJ2-1, with D possibly matching TRBD1 (6 bases). The germline CDR1 and CDR2 sequences are MDHEN and SYDVKM. The CDR3 is 14 residues long. Trimming took off 3 bases at V and 2 bases at J, with 8 bases between the two ends. DNA for the CDR3: TGTGCCAGCAGTTTGGGGGCTACCTACAATGAGCAGTTCTTC. Its protein product is CASSLGATYNEQFF.

The genes are TRBV5-1 and TRBJ2-7, with D uncertain. V was trimmed by 7 bases and J by 2 bases, leaving 7 bases between them. The CDR3 runs 11 residues. Germline values: CDR1 SGHRS, CDR2 YFSETQ. CDR3 in amino acids: CASHEAYEQYF. CDR3 sequence (DNA): TGCGCCAGCCACGAAGCCTACGAGCAGTACTTC.

The rearrangement links TRBV11-3 to TRBJ2-2, with D uncertain. V lost 5 bases and J lost 0, with 13 bases in between. Germline-derived CDR1 and CDR2 are SGHNT and YENEEA. There are 16 residues in the CDR3. The DNA of the CDR3 is TGTGCCAGCAGCCATTCTAGTCGATCGAACACCGGGGAGCTGTTTTTT. It translates to CASSHSSRSNTGELFF. The whole variable domain, filled in from reference TRBV11-3 and TRBJ2-2, reads EAGVVQSPRYKIIEKKQPVAFWCNPISGHNTLYWYLQNLGQGPELLIRYENEEAVDDSQLPKDRFSAERLKGVDSTLKIQPAELGDSAVYLCASSHSSRSNTGELFFGEGSRLTVL.

V usage is TRBV10-3 and J usage is TRBJ2-2; TRBD2 agrees at 9 bases. This CDR3 region has 16 residues. From germline, CDR1 is ENHRY and CDR2 SYGVKD. With V trimmed by 6 bases and J by 1 base, 6 bases remained unmatched. The CDR3 is CAIRAGGNGNTGELFF. The CDR3 DNA is TGTGCCATCAGGGCGGGAGGGAATGGGAACACCGGGGAGCTGTTTTTT.

To note about this clone: Other DNA variants within this sample encode the same CDR3. The chain combines TRBV5-4 with TRBJ1-1; TRBD1 is a possible D gene (5 bases). The CDR3 is made up of 14 amino acids. Germline CDR1 and CDR2: SGHNT and YYREEE (reference sequence). With 4 bases removed from V and 1 base from J, the gap between germline ends came to 11 bases. The CDR3 reads CASSLGQANTEAFF. CDR3 in DNA: TGTGCCAGCAGCCTTGGACAAGCGAACACTGAAGCTTTCTTT.

V gene TRBV5-1 combines with J gene TRBJ2-7; TRBD1 matches at 7 bases. V trimming: 4 bases; J trimming: 1 base; junction bases outside the gene matches: 5. CDR1 SGHRS and CDR2 YFSETQ come from the germline V gene. The CDR3 is 14 residues long. The DNA of the CDR3 is TGCGCCAGCAGCCGACCGACAGGGTCCTACGAGCAGTACTTC. This codes for CASSRPTGSYEQYF.

The CDR3 protein is CASSVGGIDTYEQYF. The CDR3 region has the DNA TGTGCCAGCAGCGTAGGCGGGATCGATACCTACGAGCAGTACTTC. This chain links TRBV9 with TRBJ2-7, with D tentatively TRBD2 (6 bases). V was pared by 0 bases and J by 2 bases, with 12 bases between. The CDR3 has 15 amino acids. Germline V gives CDR1 SGDLS, CDR2 YYNGEE.

Only one count was recorded for this clone. V gene TRBV10-1 combines with J gene TRBJ2-1, with 8 bases lining up with TRBD2. The germline V gene has CDR1 WNHNN and CDR2 SYGVQD (reference sequence). Trimming took 5 bases from V and 0 from J; bases not matched to a gene: 6. This CDR3 comprises 16 residues. For the CDR3, the DNA is TGCGCCAGCAGTAATATAGCGGGGAGCTCCTACAATGAGCAGTTCTTC. This translates into CASSNIAGSSYNEQFF.

The chain combines TRBV18 with TRBJ2-2, with 8 bases fitting TRBD1. Germline V CDR1 and CDR2: KGHSH, LQKENI. This CDR3 has 18 residues. J was trimmed by 2 bases and V by 4 bases; bases with no gene match: 12. CDR3 nucleotides: TGTGCCAGCTCACGAGCACCCCCAGGGGGCGCAAACACCGGGGAGCTGTTTTTT. It specifies CASSRAPPGGANTGELFF. Full variable domain (outside the CDR3, taken from reference TRBV18 and TRBJ2-2): NAGVMQNPRHLVRRRGQEARLRCSPMKGHSHVYWYRQLPEEGLKFMVYLQKENIIDESGMPKERFSAEFPKEGPSILRIQQVVRGDSAAYFCASSRAPPGGANTGELFFGEGSRLTVL.

The rearrangement links TRBV12-2 to TRBJ2-7; the DNA was not compared with TRBD2, the D call given in the table. TRBV12-2 is designated a pseudogene. The CDR3 has 20 amino acids. The CDR3: CASRLAEPCRLAGPAHEQYF. CDR3 sequence (DNA): TGTGCAAGTCGCTTAGCTGAACCCTGTAGACTAGCGGGCCCCGCCCACGAGCAGTACTTC.

This chain joins TRBV5-5 and TRBJ2-3, with TRBD1 matching 10 bases. J was trimmed by 5 bases and V by 1 base; bases with no gene match: 7. Germline CDR1 reads SGHKS; CDR2 reads YYEKEE (reference sequence). The CDR3 length is 16 residues. In DNA, the CDR3 is TGTGCCAGCAGCTTGCTTAGACAGGGGGCAGGAGATACGCAGTATTTT. It translates to CASSLLRQGAGDTQYF.

The chain couples TRBV14 to TRBJ2-7, with a tentative D call TRBD2 (5 bases). The germline V gene encodes CDR1 SGHDN and CDR2 FVKESK. There are 14 residues in the CDR3. V was trimmed by 2 bases and J by 7 bases, leaving 15 bases between them. DNA for the CDR3: TGTGCCAGCAGCCAATCTAGCTTCACGGGGGAGCAGTACTTC. Its protein is CASSQSSFTGEQYF.

The chain carries TRBV27 and TRBJ1-4; D remains unclear. This CDR3 is 15 amino acids long. Trimming took off 1 base at V and 4 bases at J, with 10 bases between the two ends. CDR1 and CDR2 (germline): MNHEY, SMNVEV (reference sequence). The chain's CDR3 is CASSLLGLLNEKLFF. In nucleotides, the CDR3 is TGTGCCAGCAGTTTATTGGGTCTCCTTAATGAAAAACTGTTTTTT.

The J gene is TRBJ2-3, the V gene TRBV5-4; a weak D match, TRBD2 (6 bases). Germline V lookup: CDR1 SGHNT, CDR2 YYREEE (reference sequence). V was clipped by 7 bases and J by 6 bases, with 12 bases between them. This CDR3 is built from 12 residues. This chain's CDR3 is CASEGRGDTQYF. The CDR3 nucleotides are TGTGCCAGCGAGGGCCGGGGGGATACGCAGTATTTT.

The gene calls are TRBV15 and TRBJ2-5; D is ambiguous. The length of the CDR3 is 14 residues. The germline V and J ends were trimmed by 0 bases and 5 bases, with 10 bases remaining between them. Per germline, CDR1 LNHNV and CDR2 YYDKDF (reference sequence). The CDR3 DNA reads TGTGCCACCAGCAGAGATCGGAACCGGGAGACCCAGTACTTC. As protein: CATSRDRNRETQYF.

The chain employs TRBV5-4 and TRBJ1-2, with 12 positions matching TRBD1. Germline values: CDR1 SGHNT, CDR2 YYREEE (reference sequence). The J segment lost 4 bases and the V segment lost 0 bases, leaving 4 bases of the junction unmatched. The CDR3 has 16 amino acids. CDR3 residues: CASSLVGTGGSYGYTF. In DNA form, the CDR3 reads TGTGCCAGCAGCTTGGTTGGGACAGGGGGCAGCTATGGCTACACCTTC.

This chain links TRBV5-1 with TRBJ2-5; TRBD1 matches at 8 bases. V lost 0 bases and J lost 4; bases outside the gene matches: 8. CDR3 size: 16 residues. CDR1 is SGHRS, CDR2 YFSETQ, per germline. The CDR3 DNA reads as TGCGCCAGCAGCTTGGCGGACAGGGTGCGAGGAGAGACCCAGTACTTC. Translation gives CASSLADRVRGETQYF.

The rearrangement links TRBV18 to TRBJ2-3; TRBD2 agrees at 10 bases. The CDR3 length is 16 residues. The junction had 7 bases not matched to a gene; V was cut back by 5 bases and J by 2 bases. Per the germline V gene, CDR1 is KGHSH and CDR2 is LQKENI. The CDR3 is CASSSRGLADTDTQYF. CDR3 DNA sequence: TGTGCCAGCTCATCCCGTGGACTAGCGGACACAGATACGCAGTATTTT.

This chain uses TRBV7-6 with TRBJ2-5, with TRBD2 matching 10 bases. Germline values: CDR1 SGHVS, CDR2 FNYEAQ. V was clipped by 0 bases and J by 5 bases; unmatched bases: 6. CDR3 length: 16 residues. The DNA for the CDR3 is TGTGCCAGCAGCTTAGCCCCTAGCGGGAGAGTCGAGACCCAGTACTTC. It encodes CASSLAPSGRVETQYF. Variable domain in full (rest from reference TRBV7-6 and TRBJ2-5): GAGVSQSPRYKVTKRGQDVALRCDPISGHVSLYWYRQALGQGPEFLTYFNYEAQQDKSGLPNDRFSAERPEGSISTLTIQRTEQRDSAMYRCASSLAPSGRVETQYFGPGTRLLVL.

The chain carries TRBV5-1 and TRBJ2-1; 13 bases align to TRBD2. Per the germline V gene, CDR1 is SGHRS and CDR2 is YFSETQ. The CDR3 consists of 16 residues. J lost 5 bases, V lost 2 bases, and 4 bases had no gene match. This CDR3 is CASSFGLAGEDNEQFF. In nucleotides, the CDR3 is TGCGCCAGCAGCTTCGGACTAGCGGGAGAGGACAATGAGCAGTTCTTC.

J is TRBJ2-3 and V is TRBV7-2; D possibly corresponds to TRBD2 (6 bases). The V end was cut by 5 bases, the J end by 0 bases, with 9 bases between. CDR3 length equals 14 residues. Germline V gene lookup returns CDR1 SGHTA and CDR2 FQGNSA. The CDR3 DNA reads as TGTGCCAGCAGCGGGCGGGGTAGCACAGATACGCAGTATTTT. Protein product: CASSGRGSTDTQYF.

This sequence joins TRBV29-1 and TRBJ2-7; 10 nucleotides agree with TRBD1. The V and J ends lost 7 bases and 3 bases, in that order; junction bases with no gene match: 6. Germline V gives CDR1 SQVTM, CDR2 ANQGSEA. The CDR3 totals 13 residues. The CDR3, as DNA: TGCAGCGCCGGGGACAGGGGTAACTACGAGCAGTACTTC. Translating gives CSAGDRGNYEQYF.